Detailed here is one TCR beta chain. What it recognizes is unknown. The observed sequence ends 3 residues before the CDR3 terminus, with the missing tail filled in from the germline J gene. This record comes from a study of T cells in women clearing cervical HPV infection. Looking at the study overall: Donors had HPV16-related CIN3 or worse; 2 had invasive cancer. Controls gave blood once infection was undetectable; cases at lesion identification. Case blood was drawn a median approximately 21 weeks after lesion detection.

Regarding the study as a whole: CIN3+ cases had significantly higher TCR richness than controls; evenness did not differ.

This CDR3 spans 11 amino acids. V gave up 8 bases and J gave up 5 bases; unmatched junction bases: 1. Germline V lookup: CDR1 SGHVS, CDR2 FQNEAQ. Profiled with immunoSEQ multiplex PCR; TCRdb holds only in-frame clones, not every one. The sample data list about 46,000 clones. Source material: blood buffy coat. The receptor was derived from a woman between 18 and 75 years old with a cervical HPV16 infection that either progressed to CIN3+ or cleared (not recorded which). The rearrangement uses TRBV7-8 and TRBJ1-1; 8 bases fit TRBD1. CDR3 residues: CASGQGTEAFF. The CDR3 bases that were read are TGTGCCAGCGGACAGGGAACTGAA.